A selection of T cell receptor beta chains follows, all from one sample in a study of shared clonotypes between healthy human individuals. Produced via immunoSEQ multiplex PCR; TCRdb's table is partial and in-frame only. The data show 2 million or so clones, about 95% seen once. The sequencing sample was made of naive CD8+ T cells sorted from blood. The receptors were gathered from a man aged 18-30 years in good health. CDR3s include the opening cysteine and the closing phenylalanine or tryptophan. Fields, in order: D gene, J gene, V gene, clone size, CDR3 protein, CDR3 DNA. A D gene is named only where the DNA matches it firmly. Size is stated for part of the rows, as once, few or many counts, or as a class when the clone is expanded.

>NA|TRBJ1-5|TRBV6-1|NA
CASNVEGIRPQHF
TGTGCCAGCAATGTAGAGGGGATTAGGCCCCAGCATTTT
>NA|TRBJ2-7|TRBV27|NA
CASSPGTLTYEQYF
TGTGCCAGCAGCCCCGGGACACTCACCTACGAGCAGTACTTC
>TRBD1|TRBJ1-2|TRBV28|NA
CASITPGQGRYGYTF
TGTGCCAGCATTACCCCGGGACAGGGGCGCTATGGCTACACCTTC
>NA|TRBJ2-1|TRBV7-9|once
CASSSVGTDAGEQFF
TGTGCCAGCAGCTCAGTAGGCACCGACGCCGGTGAGCAGTTCTTC
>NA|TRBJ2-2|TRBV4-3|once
CASSPLATGELFF
TGCGCCAGCAGCCCGTTGGCAACCGGGGAGCTGTTTTTT
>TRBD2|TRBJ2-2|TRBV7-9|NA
CASSYSGTNTGELFF
TGTGCCAGCAGCTATAGCGGGACGAACACCGGGGAGCTGTTTTTT
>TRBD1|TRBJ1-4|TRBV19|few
CASSPVRGLTEKLFF
TGTGCCAGTAGCCCGGTTAGGGGGCTAACTGAAAAACTGTTTTTT
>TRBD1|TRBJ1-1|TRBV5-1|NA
CASSLAGTGGTEAFF
TGCGCCAGCAGCTTGGCTGGGACAGGGGGCACTGAAGCTTTCTTT
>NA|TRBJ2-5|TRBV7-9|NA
CASSLGPGGETQYF
TGTGCCAGCAGCTTAGGCCCGGGCGGAGAGACCCAGTACTTC
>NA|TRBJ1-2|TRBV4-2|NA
CASSQDQDSSNYGYTF
TGTGCCAGCAGCCAAGATCAGGACAGCTCAAACTATGGCTACACCTTC
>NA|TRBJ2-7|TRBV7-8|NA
CASSPRKGLDSQYFEQYF
TGTGCCAGCAGCCCCCGGAAAGGTCTGGACTCCCAATATTTTGAGCAGTACTTC
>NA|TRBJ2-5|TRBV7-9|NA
CASSQTFQETQYF
TGTGCCAGCAGCCAAACTTTCCAAGAGACCCAGTACTTC
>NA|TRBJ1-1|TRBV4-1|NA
CASSRRGGERNEAFF
TGCGCCAGCAGCAGGAGGGGAGGGGAAAGGAATGAAGCTTTCTTT
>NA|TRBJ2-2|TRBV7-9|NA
CASSSTTNTGELFF
TGTGCCAGCAGCTCAACCACGAACACCGGGGAGCTGTTTTTT
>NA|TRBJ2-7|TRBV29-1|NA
CSVEYPQTYEQYF
TGCAGCGTTGAATACCCGCAGACCTACGAGCAGTACTTC
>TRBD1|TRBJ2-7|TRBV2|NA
CASKTGTDPYEQYF
TGTGCCAGCAAAACCGGGACAGATCCCTACGAGCAGTACTTC
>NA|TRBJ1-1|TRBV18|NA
CASSPKGGIEAFF
TGTGCCAGCTCACCGAAGGGGGGCATTGAAGCTTTCTTT
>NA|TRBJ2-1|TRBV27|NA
CASSFLGYNEQFF
TGTGCCAGCAGTTTCTTGGGGTACAATGAGCAGTTCTTC
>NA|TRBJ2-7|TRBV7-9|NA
CASSRSGTRDEQYF
TGTGCCAGCAGCCGCTCAGGGACCCGGGACGAGCAGTACTTC
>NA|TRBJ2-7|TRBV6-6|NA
CASSAAGTFSYEQYF
TGTGCCAGCAGTGCCGCGGGCACCTTCTCCTACGAGCAGTACTTC
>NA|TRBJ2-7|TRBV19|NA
CASSIIPSYEQYF
TGTGCCAGTAGTATAATACCTTCCTACGAGCAGTACTTC
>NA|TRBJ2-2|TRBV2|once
CASSGTESNTGELFF
TGTGCCAGCAGTGGGACAGAATCGAACACCGGGGAGCTGTTTTTT
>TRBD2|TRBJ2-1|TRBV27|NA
CASSYTSGPGLTNEQFF
TGTGCCAGCAGTTACACTAGCGGCCCCGGACTGACGAATGAGCAGTTCTTC
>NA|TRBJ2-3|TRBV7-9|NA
CASSLSEAQYF
TGTGCCAGCAGCTTGTCAGAGGCGCAGTATTTT
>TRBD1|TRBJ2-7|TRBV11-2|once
CASSLGQGAYEQYF
TGTGCCAGCAGCCTAGGACAGGGGGCGTACGAGCAGTACTTC
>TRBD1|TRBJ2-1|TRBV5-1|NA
CASSSSPGQGYNEQFF
TGCGCCAGCAGCTCCTCACCGGGACAGGGCTACAATGAGCAGTTCTTC
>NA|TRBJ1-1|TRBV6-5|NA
CASSYSRSGMNTEAFF
TGTGCCAGCAGTTACTCCCGCAGCGGCATGAACACTGAAGCTTTCTTT
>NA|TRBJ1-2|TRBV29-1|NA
CSVVRGRGYTF
TGCAGCGTTGTGAGAGGTCGTGGCTACACCTTC
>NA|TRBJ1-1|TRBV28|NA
CASSLQGSGTEAFF
TGTGCCAGCAGTTTACAGGGGTCGGGGACTGAAGCTTTCTTT
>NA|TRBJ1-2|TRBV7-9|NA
CASSLDHYGYTF
TGTGCCAGCAGCTTAGACCACTATGGCTACACCTTC
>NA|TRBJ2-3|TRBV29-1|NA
CIVESPGRDTQYF
TGCATCGTTGAGTCCCCCGGCAGGGATACGCAGTATTTT
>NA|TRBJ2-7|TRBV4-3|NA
CASSQDRGAYEQYF
TGCGCCAGCAGCCAAGATCGAGGTGCCTACGAGCAGTACTTC
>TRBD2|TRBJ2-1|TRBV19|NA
CASSPFPLAGGYNEQFF
TGTGCCAGTAGTCCATTTCCACTAGCGGGGGGTTACAATGAGCAGTTCTTC
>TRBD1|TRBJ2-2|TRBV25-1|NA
CASSEYGTVNTGELFF
TGTGCCAGCAGTGAATATGGGACAGTGAACACCGGGGAGCTGTTTTTT
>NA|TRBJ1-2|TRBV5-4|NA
CASSWGSTAGYTF
TGTGCCAGCAGCTGGGGTTCGACAGCGGGCTACACCTTC
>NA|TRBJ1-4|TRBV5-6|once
CASSLWGGEKLFF
TGTGCCAGCAGCTTGTGGGGTGGAGAAAAACTGTTTTTT
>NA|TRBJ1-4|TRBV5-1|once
CASSDVEATNEKLFF
TGCGCCAGCAGCGACGTAGAGGCCACTAATGAAAAACTGTTTTTT
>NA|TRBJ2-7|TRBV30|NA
CAWGGRSSYEQYF
TGTGCCTGGGGGGGACGGAGCTCCTACGAGCAGTACTTC
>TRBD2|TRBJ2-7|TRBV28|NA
CASSYRAGETYEQYF
TGTGCCAGCAGTTATAGAGCGGGGGAGACCTACGAGCAGTACTTC
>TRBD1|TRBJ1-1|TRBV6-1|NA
CASSVQGYTEAFF
TGTGCCAGCAGTGTACAGGGGTACACTGAAGCTTTCTTT
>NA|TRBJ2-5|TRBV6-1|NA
CASSEDSSGEEETQYF
TGTGCCAGCAGTGAAGACTCTTCAGGGGAGGAGGAGACCCAGTACTTC
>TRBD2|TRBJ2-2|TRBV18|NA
CASSPALASGRNTGELFF
TGTGCCAGCTCACCAGCTTTAGCTAGCGGACGCAACACCGGGGAGCTGTTTTTT
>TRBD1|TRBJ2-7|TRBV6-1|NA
CAIRTGGSYEQYF
TGTGCCATCCGGACAGGGGGTTCCTACGAGCAGTACTTC
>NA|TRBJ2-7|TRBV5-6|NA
CASSSAYEQYF
TGTGCCAGCAGCTCTGCCTACGAGCAGTACTTC
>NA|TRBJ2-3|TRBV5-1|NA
CASSLAPWGEGDTQYF
TGCGCCAGCAGCTTGGCCCCGTGGGGGGAAGGAGATACGCAGTATTTT
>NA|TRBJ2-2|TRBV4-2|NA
CASSQVVGYDGELFF
TGTGCCAGCAGCCAAGTGGTCGGGTATGACGGGGAGCTGTTTTTT
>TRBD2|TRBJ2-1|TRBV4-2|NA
CASSQGGGGAYNEQFF
TGTGCCAGCAGCCAAGGAGGCGGGGGGGCGTACAATGAGCAGTTCTTC